This T cell receptor (beta chain) is from a study of radiotherapy plus CTLA-4 blockade in lung cancer. Germline CDR1 and CDR2: SGHNT and YYREEE (reference sequence). This CDR3 region has 18 residues. Deletions cut 0 bases from V and 5 bases from J, with 20 bases between. Some clones are missing from TCRdb's copy, which holds only in-frame ones; the method was immunoSEQ multiplex PCR. The top ten clones hold about 23% of a sample with over 85,000 clones, around 83% of them seen once. CTLA-4 blockade with ipilimumab, together with focal radiation, was given to patients with chemo-refractory metastatic non-small-cell lung cancer.

The clonotype was recovered from a human donor with non-small cell lung cancer that progressed on radiotherapy plus ipilimumab. This rearrangement joins TRBV5-4 to TRBJ2-2; D perhaps matches TRBD1 (6 bases). The sequences come from peripheral blood, collected from a patient treated with radiotherapy plus ipilimumab. The CDR3 spells CASSLGVVGASGTGELFF. The DNA of the CDR3 is TGTGCCAGCAGCTTGGGGGTGGTGGGGGCGTCAGGGACCGGGGAGCTGTTTTTT.